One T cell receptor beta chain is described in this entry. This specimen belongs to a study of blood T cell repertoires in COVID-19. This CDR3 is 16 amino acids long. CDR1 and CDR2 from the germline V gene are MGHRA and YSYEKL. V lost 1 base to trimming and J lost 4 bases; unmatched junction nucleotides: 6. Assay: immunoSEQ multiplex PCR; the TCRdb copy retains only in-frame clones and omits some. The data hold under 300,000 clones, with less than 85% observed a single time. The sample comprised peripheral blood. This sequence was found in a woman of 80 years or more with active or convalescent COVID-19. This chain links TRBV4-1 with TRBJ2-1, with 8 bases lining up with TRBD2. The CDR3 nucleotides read TGCGCCAGCAGCCAAGTCCCGGGACTAGATTACAATGAGCAGTTCTTC. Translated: CASSQVPGLDYNEQFF.